The 4 T cell receptor beta chains listed next were all sequenced from one sample in a study of CD8 T cells in ankylosing spondylitis. TCRdb itself ran the 5' RACE reads through MiXCR, one entry per CDR3 protein. The top ten hold 5.5% to 8% of the sample, which has about 240,000 distinct CDR3 sequences, around 11% seen once. The sample consisted of blood, either unsorted or a sorted T cell fraction (not recorded which). These receptor sequences come from a male donor with ankylosing spondylitis or in good health (not recorded which).

In this sample, this clonotype turned up many times. V usage is TRBV5-1 and J usage is TRBJ2-3; no reliable D call. The CDR3 is 14 amino acids. CDR1 and CDR2 from the germline V gene are SGHRS and YFSETQ. V gave up 0 bases and J gave up 5 bases, with 10 bases separating them. The CDR3 is CASSLGARLDTQYF. The CDR3 DNA sequence: TGCGCCAGCAGCTTGGGAGCACGGTTAGATACGCAGTATTTT. Filled out from reference TRBV5-1 and TRBJ2-3, the complete variable domain reads KAGVTQTPRYLIKTRGQQVTLSCSPISGHRSVSWYQQTPGQGLQFLFEYFSETQRNKGNFPGRFSGRQFSNSRSEMNVSTLELGDSALYLCASSLGARLDTQYFGPGTRLTVL.

This clonotype was detected a few times. Here the CDR3 DNA reads TGCGCCAGCAGCTATGGGACTGCCTCCTACGAGCAGTACTTC. It specifies CASSYGTASYEQYF. The chain is built from TRBV5-1 and TRBJ2-7, with TRBD2 as a possible D gene (6 bases). The CDR3 extends over 14 amino acids. The germline gives CDR1 SGHRS, CDR2 YFSETQ. V was trimmed by 3 bases and J by 0 bases, leaving 10 bases between them.

This clonotype was counted ten times or more. This chain links TRBV6-5 with TRBJ2-3; the match to TRBD1 covers 8 bases. Germline trimming cut 0 bases from V and 6 bases from J; bases unmatched to any gene: 8. The length of the CDR3 is 16 residues. Germline CDR1 is MNHEY and CDR2 is SVGAGI. CDR3 region: CASSYSGQGPFDTQYF. The CDR3 nucleotides read TGTGCCAGCAGTTACTCAGGACAGGGCCCATTCGATACGCAGTATTTT.

This rearrangement joins TRBV6-1 to TRBJ2-3; tentatively, D is TRBD2 (7 bases). Per germline, CDR1 MNHNS and CDR2 SASEGT. Between the trimmed V and J ends, which lost 1 base and 5 bases, there was a span of 13 bases. This CDR3 comprises 15 residues. CDR3 in DNA: TGTGCCAGCAGTGAAGAAGGAGGGGGGGTAGATACGCAGTATTTT. Protein product: CASSEEGGGVDTQYF.